Here is one T cell receptor beta chain with its context. The data were taken from a study of cytomegalovirus exposure and HLA in healthy donors. CDR1 LNHDA and CDR2 SQIVND come from the germline V gene (reference sequence). Trimming took 7 bases from V and 2 from J; bases not matched to a gene: 4. The length of the CDR3 is 14 residues. This PCR relied on a set of 60 Vbeta primers and 13 Jbeta primers. Here immunoSEQ multiplex PCR was the method, and the copy in TCRdb shows in-frame clones only, minus some. In total, the table holds tens of thousands of clones. The specimen was PBMCs. The TCR was taken from a man aged 30 to 45 in good health and CMV-seronegative. J is TRBJ2-1 and V is TRBV19, with 8 bases identical to TRBD2. CDR3 nucleotides: TGTGCCAGTAAAGCAGCGGGGGCCTACAATGAGCAGTTCTTC. It codes for CASKAAGAYNEQFF.